Shown below are 22 T cell receptor beta chains from a single sample sequenced in a study of blood T cell repertoires in COVID-19. Here immunoSEQ multiplex PCR was the method, and the copy in TCRdb shows in-frame clones only, minus some. The table has fewer than 250,000 clones, about four fifths seen once; the top ten hold about 6.9%. The sequenced material came from peripheral blood. All receptors come from a man in his fifties or sixties with acute or convalescent COVID-19.

The gene calls are TRBV13 and TRBJ1-6; tentative D call: TRBD1 (6 bases). Trimming pared 3 bases from V and 15 bases from J, leaving 18 bases between. This CDR3 has 14 residues. Germline CDR1 PRHDT, CDR2 FYEKMQ (reference sequence). CDR3 DNA: TGTGCCAGCAGCTTCAGACAGGCTGGATCATTCCTCCACTTT. Translation: CASSFRQAGSFLHF. Looking up the rest from reference TRBV13 and TRBJ1-6 gives the full variable domain: AAGVIQSPRHLIKEKRETATLKCYPIPRHDTVYWYQQGPGQDPQFLISFYEKMQSDKGSIPDRFSAQQFSDYHSELNMSSLELGDSALYFCASSFRQAGSFLHFGNGTRLTVT.

The V call is TRBV14, the J call TRBJ2-5; D ambiguous. CDR1 is SGHDN and CDR2 is FVKESK in the germline V gene. Trimming took 2 bases from V and 7 from J, leaving 14 bases between them. This CDR3 comprises 14 residues. The CDR3 spells CASSQYNRVGTQYF. The CDR3, as DNA: TGTGCCAGCAGCCAATATAATCGTGTCGGGACCCAGTACTTC.

The V call is TRBV9, the J call TRBJ2-5, with D perhaps TRBD1 (6 bases). The length of the CDR3 is 13 residues. The V end was cut by 5 bases, the J end by 5 bases, with 13 bases between. CDR1 and CDR2 (germline): SGDLS, YYNGEE. The chain's CDR3 is CASSGDMGETQYF. DNA for the CDR3: TGTGCCAGCAGTGGGGACATGGGGGAGACCCAGTACTTC.

This chain links TRBV24-1 with TRBJ2-1, with TRBD2 identical over 9 bases. J lost 5 bases, V lost 9 bases, and 1 base had no gene match. Germline CDR1 and CDR2: KGHDR and SFDVKD. The CDR3 runs to 12 residues. CDR3 DNA: TGTGCCACCGGGACTAGCCACAATGAGCAGTTCTTC. Amino acids: CATGTSHNEQFF.

The V call is TRBV7-9, the J call TRBJ1-5; D call uncertain. Germline CDR1 is SEHNR and CDR2 is FQNEAQ (reference sequence). V dropped 4 bases and J dropped 6 bases, with 7 bases sitting between them. This CDR3 is 12 amino acids long. The CDR3 DNA is TGTGCCAGCAGCTCCTCTAGTCAGCCCCAGCATTTT. Its protein product is CASSSSSQPQHF.

The chain has TRBV19 and TRBJ2-1, with 9 positions matching TRBD2. Germline CDR1 and CDR2: LNHDA and SQIVND (reference sequence). V shed 3 bases and J 7 bases; nucleotides not matched to a gene: 7. The CDR3 is 15 residues long. CDR3 bases: TGTGCCAGTAGTATTGGAATAGCGGGAGTAAATGAGCAGTTCTTC. This sequence encodes CASSIGIAGVNEQFF.

The chain couples TRBV9 to TRBJ2-5; D is possibly TRBD1 (6 bases). The ends were cut back, 2 bases at V and 5 bases at J, with 16 bases in the middle. This CDR3 has 15 amino acids. Germline CDR1 SGDLS, CDR2 YYNGEE. The CDR3 region is CASSVGNRDRETQYF. The CDR3 DNA follows: TGTGCCAGCAGCGTGGGAAACAGGGATCGGGAGACCCAGTACTTC.

As concerns this clone: This CDR3 is also generated by other DNA sequences in the sample. The gene calls are TRBV9 and TRBJ2-3, with 11 bases lining up with TRBD2. The ends lost 2 bases at V and 6 bases at J; junction bases unmatched: 2. The CDR3 is 14 amino acids. Per the germline V gene, CDR1 is SGDLS and CDR2 is YYNGEE. CDR3 in amino acids: CASSVGLAGDTQYF. Here the CDR3 DNA reads TGTGCCAGCAGCGTCGGACTAGCGGGCGATACGCAGTATTTT.

The CDR3 loop is CASSDEPQGLYGYTF. Here the CDR3 DNA reads TGTGCCAGCAGTGACGAACCACAGGGCCTCTATGGCTACACCTTC. The chain combines TRBV6-6 with TRBJ1-2, with D possibly being TRBD1 (6 bases). The CDR3 has 15 residues. The germline V gene has CDR1 MNHNY and CDR2 SVGAGI (reference sequence). With 5 bases removed from V and 4 bases from J, the gap between germline ends came to 17 bases.

The chain is built from TRBV6-6 and TRBJ2-3; 7 bases line up with TRBD1. The CDR3 contains 14 residues. The germline V gene has CDR1 MNHNY and CDR2 SVGAGI (reference sequence). The ends lost 2 bases at V and 4 bases at J; junction bases unmatched: 3. In nucleotides, the CDR3 is TGTGCCAGCAGTTACACAGGGGTGGCAGATACGCAGTATTTT. This gives the protein CASSYTGVADTQYF.

The CDR3: CASRDRGGGEKLFF. The CDR3 nucleotides are TGTGCCAGTAGGGACAGGGGCGGGGGTGAAAAACTGTTTTTT. The V and J genes are TRBV19 and TRBJ1-4; 9 bases are shared with TRBD1. Trimming at V came to 6 bases and at J to 7 bases, leaving 6 bases not matched to a gene. The CDR3 covers 14 residues. Looked up from germline, CDR1 is LNHDA and CDR2 is SQIVND (reference sequence).

This clone was seen once. J is TRBJ1-1 and V is TRBV29-1, with 12 bases lining up with TRBD1. Per germline, CDR1 SQVTM and CDR2 ANQGSEA. Trimming took 6 bases from V and 6 from J; bases not matched to a gene: 14. The CDR3 is 16 amino acids. The CDR3 bases are TGCAGCGTCAGAGCCGGGACAGGGGGCAGTTTCGCTGAAGCTTTCTTT. Translating it yields CSVRAGTGGSFAEAFF. Using reference TRBV29-1 and TRBJ1-1 for the parts outside the CDR3, the full variable domain is SAVISQKPSRDICQRGTSLTIQCQVDSQVTMMFWYRQQPGQSLTLIATANQGSEATYESGFVIDKFPISRPNLTFSTLTVSNMSPEDSSIYLCSVRAGTGGSFAEAFFGQGTRLTVV.

The rearrangement joins TRBV3-1 (or the pseudogene TRBV3-2) to TRBJ1-3, with D uncertain. V shed 4 bases and J shed 0 bases, with 13 bases lying between them. The CDR3 has 16 amino acids. Per the germline V gene, CDR1 is LGHDT and CDR2 is YNNKEL (reference sequence). CDR3 sequence (DNA): TGTGCCAGCAGCCGAGATGTACCCTACTCTGGAAACACCATATATTTT. This translates into CASSRDVPYSGNTIYF.

V and J are TRBV20-1 and TRBJ1-2; 7 positions agree with TRBD1. Germline lookup yields CDR1 DFQATT and CDR2 SNEGSKA (reference sequence). V lost 3 bases and J lost 2; bases outside the gene matches: 3. This CDR3 comprises 13 residues. In nucleotides, the CDR3 is TGCAGTGCTAGTCGACAGGGCAACTATGGCTACACCTTC. Translation gives CSASRQGNYGYTF.

The rearrangement links TRBV15 to TRBJ1-3, with TRBD1 matching 9 bases. This CDR3 is 16 amino acids long. The V segment lost 2 bases and the J segment 3 bases; nucleotides outside the gene matches: 5. From germline, CDR1 is LNHNV and CDR2 YYDKDF (reference sequence). The CDR3: CATSRRGTGNGNTIYF. In DNA form, the CDR3 reads TGTGCCACCAGCAGAAGAGGGACAGGGAATGGAAACACCATATATTTT.

This clone was found once. The genes are TRBV29-1 and TRBJ1-3, with TRBD1 identical over 9 bases. CDR1 and CDR2 from the germline V gene are SQVTM and ANQGSEA. V was pared by 7 bases and J by 8 bases, with 6 bases of the junction left unmatched. The CDR3 has 12 residues. The CDR3 DNA sequence: TGCAGCGGGCAGGACAGGGGTGACACCATATATTTT. Translating gives CSGQDRGDTIYF.

The V and J genes are TRBV5-1 and TRBJ2-2; weak D call: TRBD1 (7 bases). The germline V and J ends were trimmed by 0 bases and 4 bases, with 16 bases remaining between them. Germline CDR1 SGHRS, CDR2 YFSETQ. This CDR3 is built from 17 residues. The CDR3 DNA is TGCGCCAGCAGCTTGGAGCCGACAGGGAGGCCCACCGGGGAGCTGTTTTTT. Residues: CASSLEPTGRPTGELFF.

The chain has TRBV2 and TRBJ2-5; possibly TRBD2 for D (6 bases). V dropped 6 bases and J dropped 4 bases, with 9 bases sitting between them. The CDR3 runs 12 residues. Germline assignment: CDR1 SNHLY and CDR2 FYNNEI. The CDR3: CASRRGGETQYF. The CDR3 DNA reads as TGTGCCAGCAGGCGGGGAGGAGAGACCCAGTACTTC.

The chain has TRBV2 and TRBJ1-1; D not resolved. This CDR3 contains 13 residues. The germline V and J ends were trimmed by 1 base and 4 bases, with 7 bases remaining between them. Germline V gene data show CDR1 as SNHLY and CDR2 as FYNNEI. The CDR3 DNA reads as TGTGCCAGCAGTGAAGAGCCCGGCACTGAAGCTTTCTTT. This translates into CASSEEPGTEAFF.

DNA of the CDR3: TGTGCCACCGAGGATGGGGGGGGCGCCGGGGAGCTGTTTTTT. Its translation: CATEDGGGAGELFF. The chain has TRBV24-1 and TRBJ2-2, with a possible D match to TRBD2 (7 bases). Germline loops: CDR1 KGHDR, CDR2 SFDVKD. V was pared by 9 bases and J by 6 bases, with 16 bases between. This CDR3 spans 14 amino acids.

The rearrangement joins TRBV5-5 to TRBJ1-3, with 7 bases that match TRBD1. CDR1 is SGHKS and CDR2 is YYEKEE in the germline V gene (reference sequence). CDR3 length: 14 residues. V gave up 4 bases and J gave up 4 bases; unmatched junction bases: 5. The CDR3 DNA is TGTGCCAGCAGCCTCGACAGGGCCGGAAACACCATATATTTT. Amino acids: CASSLDRAGNTIYF.

This chain connects TRBV2 to TRBJ1-2; a weak D match, TRBD1 (6 bases). V dropped 4 bases and J dropped 7 bases, with 16 bases sitting between them. This CDR3 comprises 14 residues. CDR1 is SNHLY and CDR2 is FYNNEI in the germline V gene. The CDR3 reads CASSGLSTGGGYTF. DNA of the CDR3: TGTGCCAGCAGTGGCTTGTCGACAGGCGGTGGCTACACCTTC.